This T cell receptor beta chain was retrieved from a study of T cells after yellow fever vaccination. Overall study: Any fraction with a low cell number was prepared using SMART-Seq v4 Ultra Low Input.

In regard to this clonotype: Its antigen is unidentified.

They built TCR cDNA with 5'RACE template switching, a step that put in a universal primer site and UMIs. TCRdb reanalysed the 5' RACE reads using MiXCR and keeps one entry per CDR3 protein. The profile shows just under 600,000 distinct CDR3 sequences, 13% of them singletons. Study-wide findings and caveats: Repertoires obtained by FACS sorting could include abundant clonotypes that entered as contaminants from the bulk population. Peaking faster, on day 5 versus 15, the secondary response was nonetheless weaker.

The sequences come from PBMCs, collected on the day of the yellow fever booster vaccination. This clonotype originated in a man aged 25-45 years who received the YFV17D yellow fever vaccine.

CDR3: CAYGTSGSSEQFF. The CDR3, as DNA: TGTGCCTACGGGACTAGCGGGAGTAGTGAGCAGTTCTTC. V gene TRBV30 combines with J gene TRBJ2-1, with 14 bases matching TRBD2. V lost 7 bases, J lost 9 bases, and 5 bases stayed unmatched. The germline CDR1 and CDR2 sequences are GTSNPN and SVGIG (reference sequence). The CDR3 is 13 amino acids. The full variable domain, completed using reference TRBV30 and TRBJ2-1, is SQTIHQWPATLVQPVGSPLSLECTVEGTSNPNLYWYRQAAGRGLQLLFYSVGIGQISSEVPQNLSASRPQDRQFILSSKKLLLSDSGFYLCAYGTSGSSEQFFGPGTRLTVL.